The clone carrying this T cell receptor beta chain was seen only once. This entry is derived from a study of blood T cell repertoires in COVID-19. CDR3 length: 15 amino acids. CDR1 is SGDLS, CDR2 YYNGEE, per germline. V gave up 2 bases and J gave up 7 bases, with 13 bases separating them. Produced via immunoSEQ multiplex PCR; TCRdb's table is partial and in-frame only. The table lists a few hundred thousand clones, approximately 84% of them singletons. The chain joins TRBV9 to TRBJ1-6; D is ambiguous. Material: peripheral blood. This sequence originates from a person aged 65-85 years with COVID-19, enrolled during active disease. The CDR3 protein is CASSVGGLPNSPLHF. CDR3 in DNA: TGTGCCAGCAGCGTTGGAGGACTTCCAAATTCACCCCTCCACTTT.